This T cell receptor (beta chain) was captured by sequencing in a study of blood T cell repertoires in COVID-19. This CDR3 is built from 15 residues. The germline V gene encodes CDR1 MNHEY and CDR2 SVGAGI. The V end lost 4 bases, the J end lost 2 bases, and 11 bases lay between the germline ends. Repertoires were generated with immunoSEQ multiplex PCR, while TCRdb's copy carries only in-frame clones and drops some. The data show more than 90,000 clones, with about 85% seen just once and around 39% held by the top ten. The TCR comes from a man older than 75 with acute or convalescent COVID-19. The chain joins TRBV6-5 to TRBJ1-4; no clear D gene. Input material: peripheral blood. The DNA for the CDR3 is TGTGCCAGCAGTTCGTCGACAAATACTAATGAAAAACTGTTTTTT. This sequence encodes CASSSSTNTNEKLFF.